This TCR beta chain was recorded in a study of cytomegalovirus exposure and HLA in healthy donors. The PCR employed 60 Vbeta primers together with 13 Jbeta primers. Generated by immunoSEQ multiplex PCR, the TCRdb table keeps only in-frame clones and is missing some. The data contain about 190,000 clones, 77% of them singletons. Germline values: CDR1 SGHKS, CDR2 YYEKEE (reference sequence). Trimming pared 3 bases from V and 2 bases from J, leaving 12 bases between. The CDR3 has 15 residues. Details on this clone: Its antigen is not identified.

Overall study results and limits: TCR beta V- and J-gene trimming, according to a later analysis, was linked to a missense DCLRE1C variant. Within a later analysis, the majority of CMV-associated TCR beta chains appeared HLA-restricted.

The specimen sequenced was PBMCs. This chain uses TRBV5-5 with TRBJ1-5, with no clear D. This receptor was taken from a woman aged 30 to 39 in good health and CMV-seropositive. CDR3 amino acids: CASSSYGGGNQPQHF. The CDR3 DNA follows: TGTGCCAGCAGCTCGTATGGCGGCGGCAATCAGCCCCAGCATTTT.